This entry lists 23 T cell receptor beta chains sequenced from one sample in a study of post-analysis software for immune sequencing data. Study-wide findings and caveats: Controls had lower frequencies than patients of 4 or 5 TRBV segments, which included TRBV5-6, TRBV5-1 and TRBV20-1.

These receptors are not linked to any known antigen. Prepared TCR beta cDNA libraries contained unique molecular identifiers. Each CDR3 protein gets one entry after TCRdb re-called the PCR reads with MiXCR. This sample carries 740,000 or so distinct CDR3 sequences, roughly half of them seen once, and the ten largest clones take 4% to 5.5%. Sequencing was done on a sample of blood. The receptors derive from a girl aged 10 to 17 with multiple sclerosis.

V is TRBV7-9 and J is TRBJ2-1; unclear D gene. Between the trimmed V and J ends, which lost 1 base and 8 bases, there was a span of 3 bases. The CDR3 runs 11 residues. Looked up from germline, CDR1 is SEHNR and CDR2 is FQNEAQ (reference sequence). The CDR3 DNA is TGTGCCAGCAGCTTAGACGATGAGCAGTTCTTC. Protein: CASSLDDEQFF.

This CDR3 reads CSASPPRRGGYTF. As DNA, the CDR3 is TGCAGTGCTAGTCCACCACGAAGGGGTGGCTACACCTTC. The rearrangement uses TRBV20-1 and TRBJ1-2, with a tentative D call TRBD1 (5 bases). CDR1 is DFQATT, CDR2 SNEGSKA, per germline (reference sequence). Trimming removed 3 bases at V and 7 bases at J, with 15 bases between. There are 13 residues in the CDR3.

The chain has TRBV27 and TRBJ2-1; D might be TRBD1 (6 bases). Trimming removed 7 bases at V and 3 bases at J, with 13 bases between. Germline V lookup: CDR1 MNHEY, CDR2 SMNVEV (reference sequence). This CDR3 comprises 14 residues. CDR3 bases: TGTGCCAGCACCCCAAGGGGACACTACAATGAGCAGTTCTTC. Translated: CASTPRGHYNEQFF.

This clonotype has a handful of counts. The chain uses TRBV20-1 and TRBJ2-5, with D possibly matching TRBD1 (7 bases). The CDR3 totals 16 residues. V was clipped by 2 bases and J by 4 bases, with 20 bases between them. CDR1 DFQATT and CDR2 SNEGSKA come from the germline V gene (reference sequence). CDR3 in DNA: TGCAGTGCTAGACTCAGAGAGAACAGGGGAGGAGAGACCCAGTACTTC. This translates into CSARLRENRGGETQYF.

This clonotype showed up many times. The chain couples TRBV4-1 to TRBJ1-2; D gene unclear. V was shortened by 0 bases and J by 5 bases, with 19 bases between the two germline ends. The CDR3 is 17 residues long. Germline V gene sequence: CDR1 MGHRA, CDR2 YSYEKL. Here the CDR3 DNA reads TGCGCCAGCAGCCAAGATTGGGGAGCAGGAGCTAGATATGGCTACACCTTC. This codes for CASSQDWGAGARYGYTF.

The genes are TRBV7-2 and TRBJ2-1; D is undetermined. Deletions cut 6 bases from V and 3 bases from J, with 15 bases between. From germline, CDR1 is SGHTA and CDR2 FQGNSA. CDR3 length: 15 residues. The CDR3 coding sequence is TGTGCCAGCAGTAGACCAGACATCCTCTACAATGAGCAGTTCTTC. Translating gives CASSRPDILYNEQFF.

This clonotype was recorded a few times. This chain connects TRBV7-6 to TRBJ2-1; a possible D gene is TRBD1 (5 bases). V was pared by 1 base and J by 3 bases, with 10 bases between. Germline lookup yields CDR1 SGHVS and CDR2 FNYEAQ. The CDR3 has 15 residues. CDR3 in amino acids: CASSLVGVGYNEQFF. The CDR3 DNA reads TGTGCCAGCAGCTTAGTAGGGGTGGGCTACAATGAGCAGTTCTTC.

Concerning this clonotype itself: The junction departs from the called germline gene at one end, perhaps through a read error. This chain uses TRBV27 with TRBJ1-1, with 7 bases lining up with TRBD1. The CDR3 has 15 residues. The germline CDR1 and CDR2 sequences are MNHEY and SMNVEV (reference sequence). CDR3 sequence reads: CASSTLQGMDTGAFF. CDR3 nucleotide sequence: TGTGCCAGCAGTACCTTACAGGGGATGGACACTGGAGCTTTCTTT.

V and J are TRBV20-1 and TRBJ2-3, with 8 bases matching TRBD2. V shed 5 bases and J 5 bases; nucleotides not matched to a gene: 9. From germline, CDR1 is DFQATT and CDR2 SNEGSKA (reference sequence). The CDR3 has 14 amino acids. The DNA of the CDR3 is TGCAGTGCTCATAGCGGGGTACTAAGAGATACGCAGTATTTT. It yields the protein CSAHSGVLRDTQYF.

This chain joins TRBV7-2 and TRBJ1-6; D possibly corresponds to TRBD1 (5 bases). V lost 4 bases and J 10 bases, leaving 11 bases between the germline ends. The length of the CDR3 is 13 residues. From germline, CDR1 is SGHTA and CDR2 FQGNSA. The CDR3 coding sequence is TGTGCCAGCAGCTCCGCCTCAGGGTCACCCCTCCACTTT. Encoded protein: CASSSASGSPLHF.

The chain combines TRBV20-1 with TRBJ2-5; perhaps TRBD1 as D (6 bases). The better agreement between TRBJ2-7 and the DNA end casts doubt on the J call. Germline CDR1 is DFQATT and CDR2 is SNEGSKA (reference sequence). The CDR3 is 13 residues long. This CDR3 is CSARVQGSYEQYF. The CDR3 nucleotides read TGCAGTGCTAGGGTACAGGGCTCCTACGAGCAGTACTTC.

The sample holds a few counts of this clonotype. The chain carries TRBV20-1 and TRBJ2-5; TRBD1 is a possible D gene (5 bases). The V end lost 3 bases, the J end lost 3 bases, and 8 bases lay between the germline ends. Germline-derived CDR1 and CDR2 are DFQATT and SNEGSKA (reference sequence). The CDR3 covers 12 residues. CDR3 protein: CSARTAEETQYF. Written as DNA, the CDR3 is TGCAGTGCTAGGACAGCCGAAGAGACCCAGTACTTC.

Only a few counts were recorded for this clonotype. The chain joins TRBV6-5 to TRBJ2-1; 7 bases map to TRBD2. This CDR3 region has 16 residues. V shed 2 bases, J shed 6 bases, and the junction held 10 bases outside the gene matches. Germline values: CDR1 MNHEY, CDR2 SVGAGI. In DNA form, the CDR3 reads TGTGCCAGCAGTTACGTGAGAACAGCGGGGTTCAATGAGCAGTTCTTC. It is translated as CASSYVRTAGFNEQFF.

The chain employs TRBV7-2 and TRBJ2-7, with 11 nucleotides matching TRBD2. Germline V gene lookup returns CDR1 SGHTA and CDR2 FQGNSA. V lost 5 bases, J lost 10 bases, and 10 bases stayed unmatched. CDR3 length: 14 residues. This chain's CDR3 is CASSMTSGAFAQYF. DNA of the CDR3: TGTGCCAGCAGCATGACTAGCGGGGCCTTCGCCCAGTACTTC.

The chain has TRBV5-1 and TRBJ2-1, with 10 nucleotides matching TRBD2. The CDR3 runs to 15 residues. The germline CDR1 and CDR2 sequences are SGHRS and YFSETQ. V gave up 0 bases and J gave up 9 bases; unmatched junction bases: 6. This CDR3 is CASSLASSGGGEQFF. DNA for the CDR3: TGCGCCAGCAGCTTGGCCTCTAGCGGGGGAGGTGAGCAGTTCTTC.

This chain joins TRBV25-1 and TRBJ1-2, with 8 bases identical to TRBD1. In germline, CDR1 is MGHDK, CDR2 SYGVNS. The CDR3 sequence is 15 residues long. V shed 5 bases and J 6 bases; nucleotides not matched to a gene: 11. CDR3 in DNA: TGTGCCAGCAGTTCCCTTTGGCAGGGGGCGAATGGCTACACCTTC. It codes for CASSSLWQGANGYTF.

CDR3 sequence: CASSPPQGRVTDTQYF. The CDR3 DNA is TGTGCCAGCTCACCCCCCCAGGGGAGAGTCACAGATACGCAGTATTTT. The chain uses TRBV18 and TRBJ2-3; possible D gene TRBD1, 6 bases. The CDR3 has 16 residues. CDR1 is KGHSH and CDR2 is LQKENI in the germline V gene. V lost 3 bases, J lost 2 bases, and 15 bases lay in between.

This rearrangement joins TRBV29-1 to TRBJ2-1; 9 positions agree with TRBD2. After removal of 3 bases from V and 4 bases from J, the junction contained 4 bases not matched to a gene. Germline values: CDR1 SQVTM, CDR2 ANQGSEA. This CDR3 has 14 residues. The CDR3 coding sequence is TGCAGCGTTGAGGCTAGCGGGATTTACAATGAGCAGTTCTTC. Translating gives CSVEASGIYNEQFF.

The chain recombines TRBV7-2 with TRBJ2-7, with 7 bases lining up with TRBD2. With 1 base clipped from V and 5 bases from J, the junction kept 8 bases outside the gene matches. This CDR3 region has 15 residues. Per germline, CDR1 SGHTA and CDR2 FQGNSA. In DNA, the CDR3 is TGTGCCAGCAGCTTAGAGGGAGGGGCCTTGGACGAGCAGTACTTC. Translation gives CASSLEGGALDEQYF.

This clonotype was counted a few times. The gene calls are TRBV20-1 and TRBJ1-2; 7 nucleotides align to TRBD1. CDR1 and CDR2 from the germline V gene are DFQATT and SNEGSKA (reference sequence). V shed 5 bases and J 6 bases; nucleotides not matched to a gene: 3. The CDR3 loop spans 11 amino acids. The CDR3 DNA is TGCAGTGCTTGGGACAGAGATGGCTACACCTTC. Translating it yields CSAWDRDGYTF.

V is TRBV20-1 and J is TRBJ2-7; 8 bases line up with TRBD2. There are 15 residues in the CDR3. V was pared by 5 bases and J by 1 base, with 10 bases of the junction left unmatched. Germline V gene sequence: CDR1 DFQATT, CDR2 SNEGSKA (reference sequence). The CDR3: CSAPVWAGGSYEQYF. In DNA, the CDR3 is TGCAGTGCTCCCGTTTGGGCGGGGGGATCCTACGAGCAGTACTTC.

The chain recombines TRBV5-1 with TRBJ2-3; TRBD2 matches at 8 bases. V lost 6 bases to trimming and J lost 1 base; unmatched junction nucleotides: 4. This CDR3 has 14 residues. From germline, CDR1 is SGHRS and CDR2 YFSETQ. The CDR3 loop is CASNKAGGTDTQYF. The CDR3, as DNA: TGCGCCAGCAACAAAGCGGGGGGCACAGATACGCAGTATTTT.

The chain uses TRBV29-1 and TRBJ2-1; D uncertain. There are 14 residues in the CDR3. The V gene lost 6 bases and the J gene lost 0 bases, with 12 bases spanning the gap. Germline V lookup: CDR1 SQVTM, CDR2 ANQGSEA. The CDR3 DNA follows: TGCAGCGTGAAAAGCGAGCCCTCCTACAATGAGCAGTTCTTC. It is translated as CSVKSEPSYNEQFF.